This T cell receptor beta chain was sequenced in a study of Ad26.COV2.S vaccination and SARS-CoV-2 variants. On the study more broadly: Participants got Ad26.COV2.S intramuscularly, once or twice 56 days apart.

Study conclusions and caveats: Comparability of non-spike TCR breadth was observed across vaccine and placebo recipients. People who got the vaccine had more spike-specific TCR breadth than people who got placebo.

Sample treatment: approximately 18 received Ad26.COV2.S at low or high dose, single or two shots; 5 received placebo; per-sample allocation not given. On day 63 after the first injection, vaccine and placebo recipients gave samples. Donation came from an adult in Boston who was aged 18-55 years. On this clone itself: The antigen is not known.

Germline CDR1 is ENHRY and CDR2 is SYGVKD. The V gene lost 4 bases and the J gene lost 0 bases, with 12 bases spanning the gap. The CDR3 runs 15 residues. Method: immunoSEQ multiplex PCR; TCRdb's copy keeps in-frame clones and lacks some. The table includes some 250,000 clones, roughly 88% detected once. The genes are TRBV10-3 and TRBJ2-5; D is unclear. Material: peripheral blood, obtained in a trial of Ad26.COV2.S vaccine versus placebo. The receptor was derived from a person between 18 and 60 years old who received the Ad26.COV2.S COVID-19 vaccine or a placebo. The CDR3 DNA is TGTGCCATCAGTGCCTCGGGTGGCGACCAAGAGACCCAGTACTTC. Translation: CAISASGGDQETQYF.